This record covers a single TCR beta chain. Sample treatment: oral pan-JAK inhibitor, 5-10 mg twice daily. This record comes from a study of CD8+ T cells in alopecia areata. About the study: Severity was scored as percentage of affected scalp area in treated patients.

The CDR3 contains 15 residues. Deletions cut 1 base from V and 0 bases from J, with 7 bases between. Germline V gives CDR1 MNHEY, CDR2 SVGAGI. RNA was extracted and reverse transcribed into cDNA as the sequencing template. The method was immunoSEQ multiplex PCR; TCRdb's version includes in-frame clones alone and lacks a portion of them. This sample has 150,000 or so clones, with about three fifths found just once. Specimen: CD4+ T cells sorted from blood, collected at week 4, from a patient treated with tofacitinib. The V and J genes are TRBV6-5 and TRBJ1-3; D is undetermined. The receptor's source is a human donor with alopecia areata. The CDR3 loop reads CASSYLSSSGNTIYF. Here the CDR3 DNA reads TGTGCCAGCAGTTACTTATCTAGCTCTGGAAACACCATATATTTT.